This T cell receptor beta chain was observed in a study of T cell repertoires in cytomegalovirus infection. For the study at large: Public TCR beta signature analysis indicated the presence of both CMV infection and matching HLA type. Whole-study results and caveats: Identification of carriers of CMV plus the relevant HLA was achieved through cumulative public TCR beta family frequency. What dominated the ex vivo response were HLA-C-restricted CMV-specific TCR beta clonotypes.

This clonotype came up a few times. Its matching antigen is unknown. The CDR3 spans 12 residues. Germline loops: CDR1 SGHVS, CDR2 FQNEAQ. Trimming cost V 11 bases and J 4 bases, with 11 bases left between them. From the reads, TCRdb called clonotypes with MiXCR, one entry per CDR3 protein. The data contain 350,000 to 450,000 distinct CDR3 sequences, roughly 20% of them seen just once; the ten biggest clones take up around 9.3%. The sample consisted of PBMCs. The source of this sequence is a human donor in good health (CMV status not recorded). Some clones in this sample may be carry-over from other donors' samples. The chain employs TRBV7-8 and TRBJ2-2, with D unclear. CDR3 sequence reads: CASNDVTGELFF. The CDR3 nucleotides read TGTGCCTCGAACGACGTCACCGGGGAGCTGTTTTTT. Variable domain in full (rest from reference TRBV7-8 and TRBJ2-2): GAGVSQSPRYKVAKRGQDVALRCDPISGHVSLFWYQQALGQGPEFLTYFQNEAQLDKSGLPSDRFFAERPEGSVSTLKIQRTQQEDSAVYLCASNDVTGELFFGEGSRLTVL.